Each of the 29 T cell receptor beta chains below was sequenced from the same sample in a study of T-cell memory formation after mild COVID-19. TCRdb analysed the 5' RACE reads with MiXCR anew, one entry per CDR3 protein. This repertoire shows fewer than 350,000 distinct CDR3 sequences, around 8% found once; its top ten account for about 20%. The sample comprised PBMCs or a T cell subset sorted from them (not recorded which). The receptors were gathered from a man in his late teens or twenties who had mild COVID-19 (a few samples of this study predate the infection). Cell type and time point are not known.

The chain carries TRBV7-2 and TRBJ2-1, with D perhaps matching TRBD1 or TRBD2 (7 bases each). V gave up 5 bases and J gave up 3 bases, with 20 bases separating them. Germline V gene data show CDR1 as SGHTA and CDR2 as FQGNSA. This CDR3 region has 17 residues. The CDR3 sequence is CASSRGPRGGHYNEQFF. For the CDR3, the DNA is TGTGCCAGCAGCAGAGGGCCCAGGGGGGGTCACTACAATGAGCAGTTCTTC.

The chain recombines TRBV5-1 with TRBJ2-3; no clear D. The CDR3 loop spans 13 amino acids. Germline loops: CDR1 SGHRS, CDR2 YFSETQ. V was clipped by 2 bases and J by 5 bases, with 9 bases between them. CDR3 nucleotide sequence: TGCGCCAGCAGCTTACAGTCAGGAGATACGCAGTATTTT. Amino acids: CASSLQSGDTQYF.

The chain links TRBV4-1 to TRBJ2-2; D unclear. Germline V gives CDR1 MGHRA, CDR2 YSYEKL. The CDR3 consists of 13 residues. Trimming took 0 bases from V and 7 from J, leaving 6 bases between them. The CDR3 nucleotides are TGCGCCAGCAGCCAAGAGGGGAACGGGGAGCTGTTTTTT. Its translation is CASSQEGNGELFF.

The gene calls are TRBV5-1 and TRBJ1-5; no clear D gene. V lost 4 bases, J lost 4 bases, and 15 bases lay in between. Per germline, CDR1 SGHRS and CDR2 YFSETQ. CDR3 length equals 15 residues. This CDR3 is CASSPTPDPNQPQHF. The CDR3 DNA reads as TGCGCCAGCAGCCCTACCCCGGACCCAAATCAGCCCCAGCATTTT.

The chain combines TRBV10-3 with TRBJ2-4; no clear D. Trimming left V 3 bases short and J 0 bases short, with 9 bases between. This CDR3 has 15 residues. CDR1 ENHRY and CDR2 SYGVKD come from the germline V gene. CDR3 sequence: CAISDLGEAKNIQYF. Here the CDR3 DNA reads TGTGCCATCAGTGACCTGGGCGAAGCCAAAAACATTCAGTACTTC.

This clonotype came up a few times. The chain employs TRBV7-9 and TRBJ2-2; TRBD2 matches at 7 bases. The J segment lost 1 base and the V segment lost 1 base, leaving 3 bases of the junction unmatched. The V gene's germline CDR1 is SEHNR and CDR2 FQNEAQ (reference sequence). This CDR3 comprises 16 residues. CDR3 protein: CASSLGAGENTGELFF. Written as DNA, the CDR3 is TGTGCCAGCAGCTTAGGTGCGGGGGAGAACACCGGGGAGCTGTTTTTT.

This clonotype was found many times. The chain recombines TRBV5-1 with TRBJ2-1; 8 nucleotides agree with TRBD1. The CDR3 contains 15 residues. J gave up 2 bases and V 4 bases, and 5 bases lay outside the gene matches. Germline-derived CDR1 and CDR2 are SGHRS and YFSETQ. The CDR3 DNA reads TGCGCCAGCAGCCAAGGGACAGGCACCTACAATGAGCAGTTCTTC. Amino acids: CASSQGTGTYNEQFF.

This clonotype was seen more than once but under ten times. This rearrangement joins TRBV24-1 to TRBJ1-2; D is perhaps TRBD1 (5 bases). V gave up 4 bases and J gave up 8 bases, with 19 bases separating them. Germline CDR1 is KGHDR and CDR2 is SFDVKD. The CDR3 is 15 residues long. This chain's CDR3 is CATSDILRDHEGYTF. CDR3 DNA: TGTGCCACCAGTGACATCCTCCGGGACCACGAGGGCTACACCTTC.

The V and J genes are TRBV20-1 and TRBJ2-6; D is perhaps TRBD1 (6 bases). CDR1 DFQATT and CDR2 SNEGSKA come from the germline V gene (reference sequence). The CDR3 consists of 16 residues. The V end was cut by 6 bases, the J end by 0 bases, with 15 bases between. CDR3 amino acids: CSAATGQHSGANVLTF. The CDR3 nucleotides are TGCAGTGCCGCGACGGGACAACACTCTGGGGCCAACGTCCTGACTTTC.

This clonotype occurred many times. The chain employs TRBV5-1 and TRBJ1-2; no firm D call. CDR3 length: 13 amino acids. The germline V and J ends were trimmed by 3 bases and 9 bases, with 15 bases remaining between them. Germline CDR1 is SGHRS and CDR2 is YFSETQ. The CDR3 coding sequence is TGCGCCAGCAGCTCCGATTACCCGGGGAGCTACACCTTC. Protein product: CASSSDYPGSYTF. Based on the CDR3 plus reference TRBV5-1 and TRBJ1-2, the full variable domain is KAGVTQTPRYLIKTRGQQVTLSCSPISGHRSVSWYQQTPGQGLQFLFEYFSETQRNKGNFPGRFSGRQFSNSRSEMNVSTLELGDSALYLCASSSDYPGSYTFGSGTRLTVV.

This clonotype was seen only a few times. The chain links TRBV10-3 to TRBJ2-2, with TRBD2 as a possible D gene (6 bases). Germline V lookup: CDR1 ENHRY, CDR2 SYGVKD. The CDR3 has 14 amino acids. With 4 bases removed from V and 4 bases from J, the gap between germline ends came to 10 bases. CDR3 nucleotide sequence: TGTGCCATCAGTGGGAGGGGTAGCACCGGGGAGCTGTTTTTT. Protein: CAISGRGSTGELFF.

V gene TRBV15 combines with J gene TRBJ1-5; D is undetermined. CDR3 size: 12 residues. V shed 1 base and J shed 6 bases, with 4 bases lying between them. CDR1 and CDR2 from the germline V gene are LNHNV and YYDKDF (reference sequence). The CDR3 nucleotides read TGTGCCACCAGCAGAGTAGGTCAGCCCCAGCATTTT. Its translation: CATSRVGQPQHF.

This clonotype was counted many times. This chain uses TRBV4-3 with TRBJ2-3; D is unclear. Germline-derived CDR1 and CDR2 are LGHNA and YSLEER. Trimming removed 3 bases from V and 2 bases from J, with 6 bases in between. The CDR3 length is 13 residues. Here the CDR3 reads CASSQSPTDTQYF. The CDR3 DNA reads TGCGCCAGCAGCCAGAGCCCCACAGATACGCAGTATTTT.

This clonotype was detected a few times. This chain connects TRBV7-6 to TRBJ2-7, with 11 bases identical to TRBD1. The V gene end was trimmed by 4 bases and the J gene end by 12 bases; junction bases not matched to a gene: 2. This CDR3 spans 11 amino acids. Germline CDR1 SGHVS, CDR2 FNYEAQ. In DNA form, the CDR3 reads TGTGCCAGCAGCTCCGGACAGGGGGCGTACTTC. The encoded protein is CASSSGQGAYF. The whole variable domain, filled in from reference TRBV7-6 and TRBJ2-7, reads GAGVSQSPRYKVTKRGQDVALRCDPISGHVSLYWYRQALGQGPEFLTYFNYEAQQDKSGLPNDRFSAERPEGSISTLTIQRTEQRDSAMYRCASSSGQGAYFGPGTRLTVT.

The chain links TRBV6-2 or TRBV6-3 to TRBJ1-5; weak D call: TRBD1 (5 bases). The CDR3 has 16 residues. V was shortened by 0 bases and J by 7 bases, with 16 bases between the two germline ends. Germline lookup yields CDR1 MNHEY and CDR2 SVGEGT. The CDR3 sequence is CASSYSIGGAGQPQHF. The CDR3 DNA sequence: TGTGCCAGCAGTTACTCGATAGGAGGGGCAGGACAGCCCCAGCATTTT.

This clonotype was detected ten times or more. This chain links TRBV4-3 with TRBJ2-1; D ambiguous. From germline, CDR1 is LGHNA and CDR2 YSLEER. The CDR3 runs to 13 residues. Trimming took off 0 bases at V and 7 bases at J, with 7 bases between the two ends. As DNA, the CDR3 is TGCGCCAGCAGCCAAGAGGGGTGGAATGAGCAGTTCTTC. It specifies CASSQEGWNEQFF.

V usage is TRBV6-5 and J usage is TRBJ2-1; a possible D gene is TRBD2 (6 bases). The V gene lost 6 bases and the J gene lost 10 bases, with 13 bases spanning the gap. The CDR3 extends over 12 amino acids. Germline CDR1 reads MNHEY; CDR2 reads SVGAGI. CDR3 in DNA: TGTGCCAGCAGGGCTGCGGGACGGGAGCAGTTCTTC. Amino acid sequence: CASRAAGREQFF.

Only a few counts were recorded for this clonotype. One end of the junction does not line up with germline, which may come from a read error. The CDR3 DNA follows: TGTGCAAGCAGTTACCGGGACAGGGAGTCAGATACGCAGTATTTT. Translation: CASSYRDRESDTQYF. This chain links TRBV6-2 or TRBV6-3 with TRBJ2-3, with 9 bases matching TRBD1. The CDR3 consists of 15 residues. Germline values: CDR1 MNHEY, CDR2 SVGEGT.

This clonotype came up a few times. This sequence joins TRBV6-2 or TRBV6-3 and TRBJ1-4, with 10 nucleotides matching TRBD1. CDR1 and CDR2 from the germline V gene are MNHEY and SVGEGT. V lost 7 bases to trimming and J lost 7 bases; unmatched junction nucleotides: 9. This CDR3 has 15 residues. The CDR3: CASNDRQGAGEKLFF. The CDR3 DNA sequence: TGTGCCAGCAACGATCGACAGGGGGCAGGTGAAAAACTGTTTTTT.

This clonotype turned up a few times. V usage is TRBV7-2 and J usage is TRBJ2-7; the match to TRBD1 covers 7 bases. CDR3 length: 14 residues. CDR1 and CDR2 from the germline V gene are SGHTA and FQGNSA. With V trimmed by 6 bases and J by 2 bases, 7 bases remained unmatched. CDR3 residues: CASSRPGTAYEQYF. For the CDR3, the DNA is TGTGCCAGCAGTCGTCCCGGGACAGCCTACGAGCAGTACTTC.

This clonotype was recorded at least ten times. This rearrangement joins TRBV12-3 or TRBV12-4 to TRBJ2-7; the D is unclear. Deletions cut 2 bases from V and 0 bases from J, with 8 bases between. This CDR3 has 14 residues. The DNA of the CDR3 is TGTGCCAGCAGTTTATTGCTGACCTCCTACGAGCAGTACTTC. It encodes CASSLLLTSYEQYF.

The chain has TRBV3-1 and TRBJ1-2; D is unresolved. This CDR3 spans 12 amino acids. V was pared by 2 bases and J by 10 bases, with 11 bases between. CDR1 is LGHDT, CDR2 YNNKEL, per germline (reference sequence). CDR3 residues: CASSQLSRFYTF. The CDR3 bases are TGTGCCAGCAGCCAATTGAGTAGATTCTACACCTTC.

In DNA, the CDR3 is TGTGCCAGCATCGATACGGACAGGGTAACGATTGGCTACACCTTC. It encodes CASIDTDRVTIGYTF. V gene TRBV6-2 or TRBV6-3 combines with J gene TRBJ1-2; 8 bases fit TRBD1. CDR1 and CDR2 from the germline V gene are MNHEY and SVGEGT. This CDR3 is 15 amino acids long. V was clipped by 7 bases and J by 7 bases; unmatched bases: 14.

Only a few counts were recorded for this clonotype. The V call is TRBV11-2, the J call TRBJ2-2, with a weak D call TRBD1 (6 bases). There are 14 residues in the CDR3. Deletions cut 5 bases from V and 2 bases from J, with 9 bases between. CDR1 and CDR2 from the germline V gene are SGHAT and FQNNGV. CDR3 amino acids: CASSGGLNTGELFF. The CDR3 nucleotides are TGTGCCAGCAGCGGGGGCCTCAACACCGGGGAGCTGTTTTTT.

The gene calls are TRBV12-3 or TRBV12-4 and TRBJ1-2; 7 bases match TRBD1. The V and J ends lost 7 bases and 3 bases, in that order; junction bases with no gene match: 11. The length of the CDR3 is 15 residues. The CDR3 DNA follows: TGTGCCAGCACCGCCAACAGGGGATCTTACTATGGCTACACCTTC. Its protein product is CASTANRGSYYGYTF.

The rearrangement links TRBV4-2 to TRBJ2-7; D might be TRBD1 (5 bases). The CDR3 is 14 amino acids. The ends were cut back, 4 bases at V and 2 bases at J, with 12 bases in the middle. Per germline, CDR1 LGHNA and CDR2 YNFKEQ. The CDR3 region is CASSPEGVPYEQYF. The CDR3 coding sequence is TGTGCCAGCAGCCCAGAAGGGGTACCCTACGAGCAGTACTTC.

The CDR3 DNA follows: TGTGCCAGCAGCTCCCTTTCAGGGGCCACTGAAGCTTTCTTT. It is translated as CASSSLSGATEAFF. V is TRBV7-2 and J is TRBJ1-1; D is possibly TRBD1 (6 bases). Germline V gene data show CDR1 as SGHTA and CDR2 as FQGNSA. This CDR3 is 14 amino acids long. Trimming took 4 bases from V and 4 from J, leaving 13 bases between them. The full variable domain, its missing parts supplied by reference TRBV7-2 and TRBJ1-1, is GAGVSQSPSNKVTEKGKDVELRCDPISGHTALYWYRQSLGQGLEFLIYFQGNSAPDKSGLPSDRFSAERTGGSVSTLTIQRTQQEDSAVYLCASSSLSGATEAFFGQGTRLTVV.

V and J are TRBV7-2 and TRBJ1-2; no definite D call. The V gene lost 1 base and the J gene lost 4 bases, with 10 bases spanning the gap. The CDR3 spans 14 residues. Germline V gives CDR1 SGHTA, CDR2 FQGNSA. This CDR3 reads CASSLGPGSYGYTF. The CDR3 nucleotides are TGTGCCAGCAGCTTAGGTCCGGGCTCCTATGGCTACACCTTC. Drawing the rest from reference TRBV7-2 and TRBJ1-2, the complete variable domain is GAGVSQSPSNKVTEKGKDVELRCDPISGHTALYWYRQSLGQGLEFLIYFQGNSAPDKSGLPSDRFSAERTGGSVSTLTIQRTQQEDSAVYLCASSLGPGSYGYTFGSGTRLTVV.

In this sample, this clonotype turned up a few times. V gene TRBV6-1 combines with J gene TRBJ2-1; TRBD1 matches at 7 bases. There are 16 residues in the CDR3. V lost 6 bases and J lost 0; bases outside the gene matches: 8. Germline V CDR1 and CDR2: MNHNS, SASEGT. In nucleotides, the CDR3 is TGTGCCAGCAGCTTGGGACAGACGAGCTCCTACAATGAGCAGTTCTTC. Encoded protein: CASSLGQTSSYNEQFF.